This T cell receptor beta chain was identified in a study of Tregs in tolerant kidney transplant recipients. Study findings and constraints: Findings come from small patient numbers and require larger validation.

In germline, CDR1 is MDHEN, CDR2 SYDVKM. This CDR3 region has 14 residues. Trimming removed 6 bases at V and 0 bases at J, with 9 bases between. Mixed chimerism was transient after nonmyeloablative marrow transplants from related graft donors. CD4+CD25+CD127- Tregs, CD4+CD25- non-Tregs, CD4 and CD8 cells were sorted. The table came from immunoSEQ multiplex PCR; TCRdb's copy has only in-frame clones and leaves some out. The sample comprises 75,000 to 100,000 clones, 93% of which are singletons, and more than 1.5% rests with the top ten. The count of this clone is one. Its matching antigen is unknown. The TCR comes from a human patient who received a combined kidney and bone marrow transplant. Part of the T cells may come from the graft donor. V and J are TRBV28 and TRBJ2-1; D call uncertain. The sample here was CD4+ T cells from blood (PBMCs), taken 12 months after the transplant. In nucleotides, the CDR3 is TGTGCCAGCAGGGTTGGCGGCTCCTACAATGAGCAGTTCTTC. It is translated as CASRVGGSYNEQFF.